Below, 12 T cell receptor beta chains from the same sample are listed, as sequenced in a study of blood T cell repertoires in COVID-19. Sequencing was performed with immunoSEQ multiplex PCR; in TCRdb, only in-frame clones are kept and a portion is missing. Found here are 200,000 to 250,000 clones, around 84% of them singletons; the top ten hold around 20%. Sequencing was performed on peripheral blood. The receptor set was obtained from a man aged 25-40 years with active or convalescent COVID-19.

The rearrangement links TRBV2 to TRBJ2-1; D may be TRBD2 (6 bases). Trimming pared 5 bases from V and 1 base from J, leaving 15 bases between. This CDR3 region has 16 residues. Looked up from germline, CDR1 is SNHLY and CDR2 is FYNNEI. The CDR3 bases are TGTGCCAGCAGTCCGACGTGGGGACTTTCCTACAATGAGCAGTTCTTC. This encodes CASSPTWGLSYNEQFF.

CDR3 sequence: CATPNRQNGYTF. The CDR3 DNA is TGCGCCACCCCCAACAGGCAGAATGGCTACACCTTC. This chain joins TRBV10-1 and TRBJ1-2, with D possibly TRBD1 on 5 matching bases. V lost 10 bases to trimming and J lost 6 bases, with 15 bases between them. CDR3 length equals 12 residues. Germline V lookup: CDR1 WNHNN, CDR2 SYGVQD (reference sequence).

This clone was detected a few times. This CDR3 reads CASSQRVGLQHRTEAFF. For the CDR3, the DNA is TGTGCCAGCAGCCAAAGAGTGGGGCTCCAACATCGGACTGAAGCTTTCTTT. The chain employs TRBV14 and TRBJ1-1; D might be TRBD1 (5 bases). Germline-derived CDR1 and CDR2 are SGHDN and FVKESK. The CDR3 has 17 amino acids. Trimming left V 2 bases short and J 5 bases short, with 21 bases between.

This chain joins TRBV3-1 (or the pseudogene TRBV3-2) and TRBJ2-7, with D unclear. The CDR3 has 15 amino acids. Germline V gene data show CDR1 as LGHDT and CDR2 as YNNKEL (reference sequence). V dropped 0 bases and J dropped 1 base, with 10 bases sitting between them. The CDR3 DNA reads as TGTGCCAGCAGCCAAGATGCACATTTTTCCTACGAGCAGTACTTC. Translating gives CASSQDAHFSYEQYF.

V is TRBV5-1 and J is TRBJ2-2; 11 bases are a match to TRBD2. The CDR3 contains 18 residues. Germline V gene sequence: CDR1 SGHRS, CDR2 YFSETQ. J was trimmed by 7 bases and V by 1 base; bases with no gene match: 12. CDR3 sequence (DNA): TGCGCCAGCAGCTTGCCGACACTAGCGGGAGTTAAAGGCGGGGAGCTGTTTTTT. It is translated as CASSLPTLAGVKGGELFF.

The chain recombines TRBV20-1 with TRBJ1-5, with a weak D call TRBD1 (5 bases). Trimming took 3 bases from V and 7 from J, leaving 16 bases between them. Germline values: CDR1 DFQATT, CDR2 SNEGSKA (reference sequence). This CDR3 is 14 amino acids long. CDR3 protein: CSASSRAYYQPQHF. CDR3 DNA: TGCAGTGCTAGTAGCAGGGCATACTACCAGCCCCAGCATTTT.

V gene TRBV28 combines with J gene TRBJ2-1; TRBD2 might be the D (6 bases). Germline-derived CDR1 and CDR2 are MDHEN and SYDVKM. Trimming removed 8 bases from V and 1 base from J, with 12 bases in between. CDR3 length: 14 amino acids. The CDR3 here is CASRDSVSYNEQFF. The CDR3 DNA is TGTGCCAGCCGGGACTCCGTATCCTACAATGAGCAGTTCTTC.

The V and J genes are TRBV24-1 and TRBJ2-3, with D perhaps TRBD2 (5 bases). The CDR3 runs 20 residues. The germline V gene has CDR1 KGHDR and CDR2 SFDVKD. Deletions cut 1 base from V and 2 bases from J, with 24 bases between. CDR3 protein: CATSDLQPQTELAPTDTQYF. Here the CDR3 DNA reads TGTGCCACCAGTGATTTACAACCCCAGACTGAGCTAGCTCCCACAGATACGCAGTATTTT.

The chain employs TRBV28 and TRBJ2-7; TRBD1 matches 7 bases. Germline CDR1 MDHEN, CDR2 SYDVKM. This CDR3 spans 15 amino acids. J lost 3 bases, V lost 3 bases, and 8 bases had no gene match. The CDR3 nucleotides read TGTGCCAGCAGTTTGGTAGGGACAGTGGACTACGAGCAGTACTTC. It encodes CASSLVGTVDYEQYF.

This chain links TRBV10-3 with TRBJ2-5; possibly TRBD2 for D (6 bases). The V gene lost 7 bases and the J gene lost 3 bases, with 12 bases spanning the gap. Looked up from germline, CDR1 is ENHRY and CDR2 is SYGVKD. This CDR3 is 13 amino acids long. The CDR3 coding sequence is TGTGCCATCAAACCGTCTAGCGAAGAGACCCAGTACTTC. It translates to CAIKPSSEETQYF.

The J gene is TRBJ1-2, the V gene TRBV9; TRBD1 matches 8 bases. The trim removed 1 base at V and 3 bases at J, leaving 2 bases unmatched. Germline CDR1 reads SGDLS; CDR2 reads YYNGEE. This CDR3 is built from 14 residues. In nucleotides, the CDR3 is TGTGCCAGCAGCGTACAGGGGGCCCACTATGGCTACACCTTC. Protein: CASSVQGAHYGYTF.

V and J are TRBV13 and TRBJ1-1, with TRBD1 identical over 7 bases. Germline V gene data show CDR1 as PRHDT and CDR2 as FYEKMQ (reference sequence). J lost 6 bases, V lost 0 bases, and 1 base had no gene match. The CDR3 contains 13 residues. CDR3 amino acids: CASSLGQGAEAFF. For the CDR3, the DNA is TGTGCCAGCAGCTTAGGGCAGGGGGCTGAAGCTTTCTTT. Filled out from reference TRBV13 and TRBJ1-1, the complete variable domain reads AAGVIQSPRHLIKEKRETATLKCYPIPRHDTVYWYQQGPGQDPQFLISFYEKMQSDKGSIPDRFSAQQFSDYHSELNMSSLELGDSALYFCASSLGQGAEAFFGQGTRLTVV.